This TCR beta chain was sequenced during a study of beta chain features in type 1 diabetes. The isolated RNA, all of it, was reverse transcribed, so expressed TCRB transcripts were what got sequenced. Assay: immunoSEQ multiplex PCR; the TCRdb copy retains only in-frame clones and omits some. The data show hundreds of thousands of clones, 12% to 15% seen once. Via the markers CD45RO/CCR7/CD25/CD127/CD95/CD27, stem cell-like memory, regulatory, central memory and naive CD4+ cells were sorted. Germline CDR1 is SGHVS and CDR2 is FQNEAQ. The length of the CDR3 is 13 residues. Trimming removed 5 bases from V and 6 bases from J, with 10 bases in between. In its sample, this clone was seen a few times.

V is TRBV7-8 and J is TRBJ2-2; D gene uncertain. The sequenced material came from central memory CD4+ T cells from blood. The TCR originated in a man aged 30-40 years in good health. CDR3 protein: CASSNAGSGELFF. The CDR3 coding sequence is TGTGCCAGCAGCAACGCCGGGTCCGGGGAGCTGTTTTTT.